There are a few counts of the clone carrying this T cell receptor (beta chain). Its specificity is not known. Trimming stripped 0 bases from V and 0 bases from J, with 12 bases between. Germline V gene data show CDR1 as LGHNA and CDR2 as YSLEER. This CDR3 contains 17 residues. The sample is drawn from a study of beta chain features in type 1 diabetes. Sequenced material consisted of expressed TCRB transcripts (all of the isolated RNA was reverse transcribed). TCRdb's table, derived via immunoSEQ multiplex PCR, lists solely in-frame clones and lacks some. Of over 100,000 clones in the sample, approximately 16% were seen once. Overall study results and limits: Significant though moderate, a shortening of TCRB CDR3s appeared in all four CD4+ subsets of Type 1 diabetes patients. VDJ junctions from type 1 diabetes patients carried fewer insertions and larger deletions.

This sequence was found in a man between 25 and 39 years old with type 1 diabetes. This chain connects TRBV4-3 to TRBJ1-3; D unresolved. The sequencing sample was made of central memory CD4+ T cells from blood. DNA for the CDR3: TGCGCCAGCAGCCAAGATGTCGAGCGGGCCTCTGGAAACACCATATATTTT. This sequence encodes CASSQDVERASGNTIYF.